Following are 11 T cell receptor beta chains from one sample sequenced in a study of T cells in narcolepsy. TCRdb's copy holds only in-frame clones and misses some; the assay was immunoSEQ multiplex PCR. This table has fewer than 35,000 clones, 84% appearing once. Sample: CD45RA- memory CD4+ T cells from PBMCs. All receptors derive from a human donor with narcolepsy.

Comment on this clone: Compared with germline, one end of the junction differs, possibly owing to a read error. This chain joins TRBV7-7 and TRBJ2-6; the match to TRBD1 covers 7 bases. The CDR3 consists of 16 residues. The germline V gene has CDR1 SSHAT and CDR2 FNYEAQ (reference sequence). The CDR3 nucleotides are TGTGCTAGCAGCGCAACTACAGGGGCTGGGGCCAACGTCCTGACTTTC. Translated, it gives CASSATTGAGANVLTF.

DNA of the CDR3: TGTGCCAGCAGCTTAGCTTGGGACAGCCTACAAGAGACCCAGTACTTC. It is translated as CASSLAWDSLQETQYF. The genes are TRBV11-2 and TRBJ2-5; 7 nucleotides match TRBD1. CDR3 length: 16 amino acids. V was clipped by 1 base and J by 2 bases; unmatched bases: 7. CDR1 is SGHAT and CDR2 is FQNNGV in the germline V gene.

This clone was found once. In the same sample, other DNA sequences code for this CDR3. The chain combines TRBV5-1 with TRBJ1-2; D is unclear. Trimming removed 0 bases from V and 4 bases from J, with 4 bases in between. This CDR3 region has 12 residues. CDR1 SGHRS and CDR2 YFSETQ come from the germline V gene. Written as DNA, the CDR3 is TGCGCCAGCAGCTTGGACACCTATGGCTACACCTTC. Translated: CASSLDTYGYTF. Together with reference TRBV5-1 and TRBJ1-2, the CDR3 gives the full variable domain: KAGVTQTPRYLIKTRGQQVTLSCSPISGHRSVSWYQQTPGQGLQFLFEYFSETQRNKGNFPGRFSGRQFSNSRSEMNVSTLELGDSALYLCASSLDTYGYTFGSGTRLTVV.

The rearrangement joins TRBV14 to TRBJ1-2; D is perhaps TRBD1 (6 bases). The CDR3 is 19 residues long. The germline V gene has CDR1 SGHDN and CDR2 FVKESK. Trimming shortened V by 4 bases and J by 7 bases, and 31 bases separated the two germline ends. CDR3 in amino acids: CASSPQRSRGGGYTFGYTF. The CDR3 DNA reads TGTGCCAGCAGCCCGCAGAGGAGCAGGGGAGGAGGATACACCTTTGGCTACACCTTC.

Turning to this clone: The sample holds other DNA sequences that translate to the same CDR3. The V gene is TRBV28, the J gene TRBJ1-1, with 7 bases aligning to TRBD1. The germline V gene encodes CDR1 MDHEN and CDR2 SYDVKM. CDR3 length: 14 residues. The junction had 8 bases not matched to a gene; V was cut back by 6 bases and J by 4 bases. The DNA of the CDR3 is TGTGCCAGCAGGCGGGAGGGGGCGGTCACTGAAGCTTTCTTT. Its protein is CASRREGAVTEAFF.

CDR3 region: CASSENLGQGALNEQFF. The CDR3 DNA reads as TGTGCCAGCAGTGAAAACTTGGGACAGGGGGCTTTGAATGAGCAGTTCTTC. The chain is built from TRBV2 and TRBJ2-1, with TRBD1 matching over 12 bases. Trimming took 2 bases from V and 7 from J; bases not matched to a gene: 9. Germline V gene data show CDR1 as SNHLY and CDR2 as FYNNEI. This CDR3 region has 17 residues. Based on the CDR3 plus reference TRBV2 and TRBJ2-1, the full variable domain is EPEVTQTPSHQVTQMGQEVILRCVPISNHLYFYWYRQILGQKVEFLVSFYNNEISEKSEIFDDQFSVERPDGSNFTLKIRSTKLEDSAMYFCASSENLGQGALNEQFFGPGTRLTVL.

This clone was counted a few times. The chain links TRBV18 to TRBJ2-2, with a tentative D call TRBD2 (6 bases). Germline loops: CDR1 KGHSH, CDR2 LQKENI. The ends were cut back, 3 bases at V and 9 bases at J, with 11 bases in the middle. CDR3 length: 13 residues. CDR3 DNA: TGTGCCAGCTCACCTGGGGGGTCCAGGGAGCTGTTTTTT. As protein: CASSPGGSRELFF. The full variable domain, with the rest looked up from reference TRBV18 and TRBJ2-2, is NAGVMQNPRHLVRRRGQEARLRCSPMKGHSHVYWYRQLPEEGLKFMVYLQKENIIDESGMPKERFSAEFPKEGPSILRIQQVVRGDSAAYFCASSPGGSRELFFGEGSRLTVL.

This sequence joins TRBV30 and TRBJ1-2; the D gene is possibly TRBD1 (6 bases). The germline gives CDR1 GTSNPN, CDR2 SVGIG (reference sequence). V lost 4 bases, J lost 8 bases, and 11 bases lay in between. The CDR3 has 11 amino acids. CDR3 in amino acids: CAWNRETGYTF. CDR3 nucleotides: TGTGCCTGGAACAGGGAGACAGGCTACACCTTC.

The chain joins TRBV19 to TRBJ2-3; D perhaps matches TRBD2 (6 bases). With 1 base removed from V and 4 bases from J, the gap between germline ends came to 12 bases. The CDR3 is 15 residues long. Germline loops: CDR1 LNHDA, CDR2 SQIVND (reference sequence). The CDR3 reads CASSIGGGAADTQYF. The CDR3 bases are TGTGCCAGTAGTATAGGGGGAGGTGCTGCAGATACGCAGTATTTT.

V and J are TRBV27 and TRBJ1-5, with a possible D match to TRBD1 (6 bases). CDR1 MNHEY and CDR2 SMNVEV come from the germline V gene (reference sequence). V lost 6 bases and J 5 bases, leaving 14 bases between the germline ends. The CDR3 contains 14 residues. CDR3 residues: CASRPGGAYQPQHF. The CDR3 nucleotides read TGTGCCAGCAGGCCCGGGGGGGCGTATCAGCCCCAGCATTTT.

This chain joins TRBV7-9 and TRBJ2-1; D is unclear. Germline CDR1 SEHNR, CDR2 FQNEAQ (reference sequence). Trimming took off 1 base at V and 9 bases at J, with 7 bases between the two ends. The CDR3 is made up of 12 amino acids. The CDR3 DNA reads TGTGCCAGCAGCTTAGAACAGACTGAGCAGTTCTTC. Encoded protein: CASSLEQTEQFF. The variable domain in full, with the rest retrieved from reference TRBV7-9 and TRBJ2-1, is DTGVSQNPRHKITKRGQNVTFRCDPISEHNRLYWYRQTLGQGPEFLTYFQNEAQLEKSRLLSDRFSAERPKGSFSTLEIQRTEQGDSAMYLCASSLEQTEQFFGPGTRLTVL.